These T cell receptor beta chains were read from a single sample in a study of response to subunit inactivated influenza vaccine. TCRdb processed the RT-PCR reads anew with MiXCR; each CDR3 protein has one entry. The sample contains about 830,000 distinct CDR3 sequences, around 18% of which appear only once. Sequences were derived from PBMCs from blood, sampled roughly 5 days after vaccination. All receptors come from a man aged 45-65 years who received an inactivated influenza vaccine. Each CDR3 is given with its conserved first and last residue. A D gene is named only where the DNA matches it firmly. Clone size is shown for a subset of rows, as once, few, many or a class of expanded clone.

NA	TRBJ1-1	TRBV29-1	NA	CSVAGEVRPEAFF	TGCAGCGTTGCAGGGGAGGTGCGGCCTGAAGCTTTCTTT
NA	TRBJ2-7	TRBV20-1	TRBD1	CSATGTGRTISYEQYF	TGCAGTGCAACCGGGACAGGGCGTACTATCTCCTACGAGCAGTACTTC
few	TRBJ2-7	TRBV4-2	NA	CASSQDLFPRQPPYEQYF	TGTGCCAGCAGCCAAGATCTGTTTCCGAGACAGCCCCCCTACGAGCAGTACTTC
few	TRBJ2-7	TRBV11-2	NA	CASSSRVRGAYEQYF	TGTGCCAGCAGCTCCAGGGTTCGTGGGGCCTACGAGCAGTACTTC
NA	TRBJ2-2	TRBV7-2	TRBD2	CASSFWLAGNTGELFF	TGTGCCAGCAGCTTCTGGCTAGCGGGGAACACCGGGGAGCTGTTTTTT
few	TRBJ2-5	TRBV7-2	TRBD2	CASSLGIAGGRETQYF	TGTGCCAGCAGCTTAGGGATAGCGGGGGGGCGGGAGACCCAGTACTTC
NA	TRBJ1-1	TRBV12-3/TRBV12-4	NA	CASSLRGLPNTEAFF	TGTGCCAGCAGTTTAAGGGGTCTTCCCAACACTGAAGCTTTCTTT
few	TRBJ2-3	TRBV5-1	TRBD2	CASRPLAGESTDTQYF	TGCGCCAGCAGACCCCTAGCGGGAGAGAGCACAGATACGCAGTATTTT
NA	TRBJ2-1	TRBV3-1	TRBD2	CASSQDLTWEGSYNEQFF	TGTGCCAGCAGCCAAGATCTGACGTGGGAGGGGTCCTACAATGAGCAGTTCTTC
few	TRBJ2-1	TRBV5-1	TRBD2	CASITSGNEQFF	TGCGCCAGCATTACTAGCGGTAATGAGCAGTTCTTC
NA	TRBJ2-1	TRBV7-8	NA	CASSVVRGTNNEQFF	TGTGCCAGCAGCGTCGTGCGAGGAACCAACAATGAGCAGTTCTTC
few	TRBJ2-1	TRBV6-2/TRBV6-3	TRBD2	CASSYSSSGYNEQFF	TGTGCCAGCAGTTACTCCTCTAGCGGCTACAATGAGCAGTTCTTC
NA	TRBJ2-7	TRBV6-2/TRBV6-3	TRBD2	CASRSTRLAGVYEQYF	TGTGCCAGCAGAAGCACTCGACTAGCGGGAGTCTACGAGCAGTACTTC
few	TRBJ2-1	TRBV7-2	TRBD2	CASQAGGAIRGEQFF	TGTGCCAGCCAAGCCGGGGGGGCGATTAGGGGTGAGCAGTTCTTC
few	TRBJ2-1	TRBV28	TRBD2	CASSQRVLAGAGNEQFF	TGTGCCAGCAGCCAACGGGTTCTAGCGGGGGCTGGAAATGAGCAGTTCTTC
few	TRBJ2-3	TRBV10-3	TRBD2	CAISDVAGEDTQYF	TGTGCCATCAGTGATGTAGCGGGGGAAGATACGCAGTATTTT
few	TRBJ2-1	TRBV28	TRBD2	CASSPPFSGRAYNEQFF	TGTGCCAGCAGTCCACCGTTCAGCGGGAGAGCCTACAATGAGCAGTTCTTC
few	TRBJ2-5	TRBV29-1	TRBD1	CSAGPGQPRETQYF	TGCAGCGCCGGGCCGGGACAGCCTCGGGAGACCCAGTACTTC
NA	TRBJ2-5	TRBV12-3/TRBV12-4	TRBD2	CASSPTRGGSETQYF	TGTGCCAGCAGTCCAACGCGGGGGGGGTCGGAGACCCAGTACTTC
few	TRBJ1-1	TRBV5-6	NA	CASSLGQGMEAFF	TGTGCCAGCAGCTTGGGTCAGGGTATGGAAGCTTTCTTT
few	TRBJ2-7	TRBV20-1	NA	CSATQGLLYEQYF	TGCAGTGCTACGCAGGGGCTGCTCTACGAGCAGTACTTC
NA	TRBJ2-3	TRBV19	NA	CASSPYVLKDTQYF	TGTGCCAGTAGTCCGTATGTCCTAAAGGATACGCAGTATTTT
NA	TRBJ2-5	TRBV4-1	NA	CASSQSRQETQYF	TGCGCCAGCAGCCAGTCTCGCCAAGAGACCCAGTACTTC
few	TRBJ2-7	TRBV3-1	NA	CASSLQTYEQYF	TGTGCCAGCAGCCTGCAGACCTACGAGCAGTACTTC
few	TRBJ2-7	TRBV5-1	NA	CASSFQRGSYEQYF	TGCGCCAGCAGCTTTCAAAGGGGATCCTACGAGCAGTACTTC
few	TRBJ2-1	TRBV7-2	NA	CASSFRSPPWDEQFF	TGTGCCAGCAGCTTTCGTTCGCCTCCGTGGGATGAGCAGTTCTTC
NA	TRBJ2-6	TRBV7-1	TRBD2	CASSSTARSGTSGAVGANVLTF	TGTGCCAGCAGCTCAACCGCCCGGTCGGGGACTAGCGGAGCGGTGGGGGCCAACGTCCTGACTTTC